Shown below are 23 T cell receptor beta chains from a single sample sequenced in a study of OX40 agonist ivuxolimab in advanced cancers. Measured with immunoSEQ multiplex PCR; TCRdb has only the in-frame clones, and not every one. The table lists about 78,000 clones, roughly 84% of them singletons. This material consisted of CD4+ or CD8+ T cells sorted from blood, taken in a trial of the OX40 agonist ivuxolimab. The receptors here all came from an adult with an advanced solid tumor such as melanoma, head and neck, liver or kidney cancer.

DNA for the CDR3: TGTGCCACCGGAAGGGGGCCCTCCGTGGGCGAGCAGTACTTC. It is translated as CATGRGPSVGEQYF. The chain carries TRBV10-3 and TRBJ2-7; TRBD1 agrees at 7 bases. CDR3 size: 14 residues. CDR1 ENHRY and CDR2 SYGVKD come from the germline V gene. Unmatched junction bases numbered 15, after V lost 10 bases and J lost 6 bases.

The chain carries TRBV11-2 and TRBJ2-1, with 13 bases aligning to TRBD2. The germline CDR1 and CDR2 sequences are SGHAT and FQNNGV. CDR3 size: 18 residues. Trimming took 6 bases from V and 4 from J; bases not matched to a gene: 12. DNA for the CDR3: TGTGCCAGCAGGAACCGTCGCGGGACTAGCGGGAAGTACAATGAGCAGTTCTTC. Protein product: CASRNRRGTSGKYNEQFF.

The genes are TRBV19 and TRBJ1-2; D unclear. This CDR3 has 14 amino acids. The ends were cut back, 2 bases at V and 4 bases at J, with 11 bases in the middle. The germline CDR1 and CDR2 sequences are LNHDA and SQIVND (reference sequence). CDR3 nucleotides: TGTGCCAGTAGTATAAATCCGACAAGCTATGGCTACACCTTC. It encodes CASSINPTSYGYTF.

The chain's CDR3 is CASSSKAGGGEQFF. Here the CDR3 DNA reads TGTGCCAGCAGCTCCAAAGCGGGAGGGGGAGAGCAGTTCTTC. V is TRBV11-2 and J is TRBJ2-1; 10 bases line up with TRBD2. V was clipped by 4 bases and J by 10 bases; unmatched bases: 7. This CDR3 is 14 amino acids long. Germline V gene data show CDR1 as SGHAT and CDR2 as FQNNGV.

The chain employs TRBV5-1 and TRBJ2-6, with D perhaps matching TRBD2 (5 bases). Germline loops: CDR1 SGHRS, CDR2 YFSETQ. V was shortened by 2 bases and J by 4 bases, with 10 bases between the two germline ends. The CDR3 runs to 15 residues. The CDR3, as DNA: TGCGCCAGCAGCTTCGGGGTCCTGGGGGCCAACGTCCTGACTTTC. As protein: CASSFGVLGANVLTF.

This chain connects TRBV6-1 to TRBJ1-2, with TRBD1 matching 10 bases. The V gene end was trimmed by 5 bases and the J gene end by 7 bases; junction bases not matched to a gene: 7. The CDR3 extends over 14 amino acids. CDR1 and CDR2 (germline): MNHNS, SASEGT. The CDR3 DNA sequence: TGTGCCAGCAGTTATTCGACAGGGGGCTCTGGCTACACCTTC. Its protein is CASSYSTGGSGYTF.

The chain joins TRBV7-8 to TRBJ2-5; D ambiguous. Germline CDR1 SGHVS, CDR2 FQNEAQ. Trimming took 1 base from V and 3 from J, leaving 6 bases between them. The CDR3 runs to 13 residues. In nucleotides, the CDR3 is TGTGCCAGCAGCTTAGAATGGGAAGAGACCCAGTACTTC. Translation gives CASSLEWEETQYF. The full variable domain, its missing parts supplied by reference TRBV7-8 and TRBJ2-5, is GAGVSQSPRYKVAKRGQDVALRCDPISGHVSLFWYQQALGQGPEFLTYFQNEAQLDKSGLPSDRFFAERPEGSVSTLKIQRTQQEDSAVYLCASSLEWEETQYFGPGTRLLVL.

V usage is TRBV5-1 and J usage is TRBJ2-7; unclear D gene. The V end lost 5 bases, the J end lost 4 bases, and 13 bases lay between the germline ends. Germline-derived CDR1 and CDR2 are SGHRS and YFSETQ. The CDR3 totals 13 residues. The chain's CDR3 is CASRRGSEYEQYF. CDR3 DNA sequence: TGCGCCAGCAGGAGAGGTAGTGAATACGAGCAGTACTTC.

CDR3 nucleotide sequence: TGTGCCAGTAGTATAGCCGACAGGACGGCCTCCCAGCAGTACTTC. Its protein product is CASSIADRTASQQYF. The rearrangement uses TRBV19 and TRBJ2-7; a possible D gene is TRBD1 (6 bases). CDR3 length: 15 amino acids. Germline-derived CDR1 and CDR2 are LNHDA and SQIVND (reference sequence). Trimming removed 1 base at V and 8 bases at J, with 18 bases between. Using reference TRBV19 and TRBJ2-7 for the parts outside the CDR3, the full variable domain is DGGITQSPKYLFRKEGQNVTLSCEQNLNHDAMYWYRQDPGQGLRLIYYSQIVNDFQKGDIAEGYSVSREKKESFPLTVTSAQKNPTAFYLCASSIADRTASQQYFGPGTRLTVT.

The V gene is TRBV28, the J gene TRBJ1-5; D uncertain. This CDR3 contains 12 residues. V was pared by 7 bases and J by 7 bases, with 11 bases between. Germline CDR1 and CDR2: MDHEN and SYDVKM. The chain's CDR3 is CASTRGKQPQHF. In DNA, the CDR3 is TGTGCCAGCACACGCGGAAAACAGCCCCAGCATTTT.

J is TRBJ2-5 and V is TRBV7-9; D unresolved. Between the trimmed V and J ends, which lost 4 bases and 5 bases, there was a span of 5 bases. CDR3 length equals 11 residues. Germline V CDR1 and CDR2: SEHNR, FQNEAQ (reference sequence). The CDR3 coding sequence is TGTGCCAGCAGCTCTGGGGAGACCCAGTACTTC. It encodes CASSSGETQYF.

This clone occurred once. The chain combines TRBV5-1 with TRBJ2-2, with 13 bases fitting TRBD2. Looked up from germline, CDR1 is SGHRS and CDR2 is YFSETQ. The CDR3 has 16 residues. V lost 4 bases, J lost 5 bases, and 5 bases stayed unmatched. The CDR3 DNA is TGCGCCAGCAGCCTACGGACTAGCGGGAGTACCGGGGAGCTGTTTTTT. It specifies CASSLRTSGSTGELFF.

V is TRBV18 and J is TRBJ1-4; D perhaps matches TRBD1 (5 bases). Germline loops: CDR1 KGHSH, CDR2 LQKENI. V was pared by 0 bases and J by 7 bases, with 15 bases between. The CDR3 runs 16 residues. The CDR3 coding sequence is TGTGCCAGCTCACCACCGGGTTTGGGGCTGGGTGAAAAACTGTTTTTT. Protein sequence: CASSPPGLGLGEKLFF.

This CDR3 reads CASSTGTGAVHF. CDR3 nucleotides: TGTGCCAGCTCGACCGGGACAGGGGCCGTCCACTTT. The chain combines TRBV18 with TRBJ1-6, with 10 bases lining up with TRBD1. This CDR3 is built from 12 residues. CDR1 and CDR2 from the germline V gene are KGHSH and LQKENI. V lost 6 bases and J lost 17; bases outside the gene matches: 7.

CDR3 residues: CASSTMSASGEQFF. CDR3 DNA: TGCGCCAGCAGTACTATGAGCGCCTCCGGGGAGCAGTTCTTC. The chain uses TRBV5-1 and TRBJ2-1; D not certain. The CDR3 consists of 14 residues. From germline, CDR1 is SGHRS and CDR2 YFSETQ. The V end was cut by 5 bases, the J end by 10 bases, with 19 bases between.

V gene TRBV18 combines with J gene TRBJ2-3, with 11 bases that match TRBD1. Trimming at V came to 6 bases and at J to 2 bases, leaving 19 bases not matched to a gene. This CDR3 is built from 20 residues. CDR1 KGHSH and CDR2 LQKENI come from the germline V gene. DNA for the CDR3: TGTGCCAGCTCCCTCGGACAGGGGGCTCGAGGAGGGCTGTACACAGATACGCAGTATTTT. Encoded protein: CASSLGQGARGGLYTDTQYF. The full variable domain, rest sourced from reference TRBV18 and TRBJ2-3, is NAGVMQNPRHLVRRRGQEARLRCSPMKGHSHVYWYRQLPEEGLKFMVYLQKENIIDESGMPKERFSAEFPKEGPSILRIQQVVRGDSAAYFCASSLGQGARGGLYTDTQYFGPGTRLTVL.

The genes are TRBV6-6 and TRBJ2-3; D tentatively fits TRBD1 or TRBD2 (5 bases each). The CDR3 spans 13 residues. The V end was cut by 8 bases, the J end by 4 bases, with 13 bases between. CDR1 MNHNY and CDR2 SVGAGI come from the germline V gene (reference sequence). In DNA, the CDR3 is TGTGCCAGCTCTAGGGGTAGCGCAGATACGCAGTATTTT. This encodes CASSRGSADTQYF.

The CDR3 DNA reads as TGTGCCAGCAGCCAAAGTCTGGAGGGAAACACCATATATTTT. As protein: CASSQSLEGNTIYF. The chain carries TRBV28 and TRBJ1-3; D is uncertain. Germline loops: CDR1 MDHEN, CDR2 SYDVKM. The CDR3 contains 14 residues. V dropped 6 bases and J dropped 4 bases, with 13 bases sitting between them.

This chain joins TRBV6-5 and TRBJ2-7; 8 bases agree with TRBD2. From germline, CDR1 is MNHEY and CDR2 SVGAGI. This CDR3 has 15 amino acids. The V and J ends lost 7 bases and 2 bases, in that order; junction bases with no gene match: 10. This chain's CDR3 is CASTPYGGGAYEQYF. The CDR3 DNA is TGTGCCAGCACCCCTTACGGGGGGGGCGCCTACGAGCAGTACTTC.

The rearrangement links TRBV18 to TRBJ1-5, with TRBD1 matching over 8 bases. This CDR3 has 15 amino acids. CDR1 is KGHSH, CDR2 LQKENI, per germline. Trimming took 0 bases from V and 6 from J; bases not matched to a gene: 4. In DNA, the CDR3 is TGTGCCAGCTCACCACCCGGACAGGGCGCTCAGCCCCAGCATTTT. It encodes CASSPPGQGAQPQHF. Complete variable domain (other parts from reference TRBV18 and TRBJ1-5): NAGVMQNPRHLVRRRGQEARLRCSPMKGHSHVYWYRQLPEEGLKFMVYLQKENIIDESGMPKERFSAEFPKEGPSILRIQQVVRGDSAAYFCASSPPGQGAQPQHFGDGTRLSIL.

The chain combines TRBV6-5 with TRBJ1-1; D remains unclear. The CDR3 runs 14 residues. Germline CDR1 reads MNHEY; CDR2 reads SVGAGI. V dropped 7 bases and J dropped 1 base, with 13 bases sitting between them. The CDR3 is CASKLNPGNTEAFF. Here the CDR3 DNA reads TGTGCCAGCAAACTAAACCCGGGGAACACTGAAGCTTTCTTT.

The chain links TRBV14 to TRBJ1-1; D is undetermined. The V end was cut by 1 base, the J end by 6 bases, with 9 bases between. The CDR3 has 13 amino acids. CDR1 and CDR2 (germline): SGHDN, FVKESK. The CDR3 loop is CASSQGWISEAFF. CDR3 coding DNA: TGTGCCAGCAGCCAAGGTTGGATTTCTGAAGCTTTCTTT.

The rearrangement links TRBV4-1 to TRBJ2-3, with TRBD2 matching 10 bases. J was trimmed by 1 base and V by 4 bases; bases with no gene match: 2. This CDR3 has 15 amino acids. Germline lookup yields CDR1 MGHRA and CDR2 YSYEKL. The chain's CDR3 is CASSPLAGGTDTQYF. CDR3 DNA: TGCGCCAGCAGCCCCCTAGCGGGAGGCACAGATACGCAGTATTTT.